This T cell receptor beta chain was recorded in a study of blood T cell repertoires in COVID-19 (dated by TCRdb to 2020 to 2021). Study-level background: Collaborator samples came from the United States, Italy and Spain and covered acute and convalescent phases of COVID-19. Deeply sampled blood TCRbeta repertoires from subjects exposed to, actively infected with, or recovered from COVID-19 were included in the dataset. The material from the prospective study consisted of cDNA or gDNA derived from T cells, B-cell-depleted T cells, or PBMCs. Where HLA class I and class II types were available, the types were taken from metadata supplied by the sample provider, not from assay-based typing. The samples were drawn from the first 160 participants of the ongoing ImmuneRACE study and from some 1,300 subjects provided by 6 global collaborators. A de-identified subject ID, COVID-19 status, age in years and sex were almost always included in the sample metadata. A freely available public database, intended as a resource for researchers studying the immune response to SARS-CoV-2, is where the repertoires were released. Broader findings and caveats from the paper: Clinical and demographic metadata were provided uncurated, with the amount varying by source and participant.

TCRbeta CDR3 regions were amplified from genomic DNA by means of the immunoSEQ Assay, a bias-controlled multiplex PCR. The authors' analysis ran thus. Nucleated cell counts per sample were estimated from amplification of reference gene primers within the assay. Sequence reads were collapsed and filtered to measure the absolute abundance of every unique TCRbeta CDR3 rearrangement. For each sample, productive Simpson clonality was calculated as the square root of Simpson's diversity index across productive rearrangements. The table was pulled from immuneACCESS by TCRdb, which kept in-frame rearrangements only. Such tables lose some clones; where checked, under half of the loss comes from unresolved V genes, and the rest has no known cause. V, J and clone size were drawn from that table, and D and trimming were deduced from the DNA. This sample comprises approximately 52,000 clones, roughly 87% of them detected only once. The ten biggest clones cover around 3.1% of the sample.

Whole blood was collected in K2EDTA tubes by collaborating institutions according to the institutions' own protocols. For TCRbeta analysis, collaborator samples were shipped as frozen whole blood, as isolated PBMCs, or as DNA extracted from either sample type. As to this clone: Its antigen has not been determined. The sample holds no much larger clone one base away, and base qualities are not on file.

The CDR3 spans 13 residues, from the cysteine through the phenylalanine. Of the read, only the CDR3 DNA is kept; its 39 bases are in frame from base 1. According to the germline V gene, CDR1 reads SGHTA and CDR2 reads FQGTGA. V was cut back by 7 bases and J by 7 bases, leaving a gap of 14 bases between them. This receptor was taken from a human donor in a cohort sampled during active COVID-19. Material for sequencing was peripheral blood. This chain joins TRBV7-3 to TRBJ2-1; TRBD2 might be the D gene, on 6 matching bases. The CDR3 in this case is CASTLGAGNEQFF. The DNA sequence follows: TGTGCCAGCACCCTAGGGGCGGGGAATGAGCAGTTCTTC.